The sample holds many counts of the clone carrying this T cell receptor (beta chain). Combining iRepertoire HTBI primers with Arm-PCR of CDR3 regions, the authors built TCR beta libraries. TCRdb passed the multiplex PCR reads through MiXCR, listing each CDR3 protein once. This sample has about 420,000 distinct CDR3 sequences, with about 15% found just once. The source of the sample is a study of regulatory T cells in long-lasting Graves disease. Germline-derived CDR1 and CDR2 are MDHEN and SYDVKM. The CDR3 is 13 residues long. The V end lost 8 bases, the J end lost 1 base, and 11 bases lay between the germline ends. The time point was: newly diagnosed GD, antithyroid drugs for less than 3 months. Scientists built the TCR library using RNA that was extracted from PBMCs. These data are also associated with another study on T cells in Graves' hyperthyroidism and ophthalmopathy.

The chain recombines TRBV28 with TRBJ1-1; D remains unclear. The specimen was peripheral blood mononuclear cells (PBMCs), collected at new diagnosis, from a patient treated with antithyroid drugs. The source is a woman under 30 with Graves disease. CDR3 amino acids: CASQWGWNTEAFF. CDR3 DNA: TGTGCCAGCCAATGGGGTTGGAACACTGAAGCTTTCTTT. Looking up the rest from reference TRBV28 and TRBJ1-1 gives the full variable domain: DVKVTQSSRYLVKRTGEKVFLECVQDMDHENMFWYRQDPGLGLRLIYFSYDVKMKEKGDIPEGYSVSREKKERFSLILESASTNQTSMYLCASQWGWNTEAFFGQGTRLTVV.